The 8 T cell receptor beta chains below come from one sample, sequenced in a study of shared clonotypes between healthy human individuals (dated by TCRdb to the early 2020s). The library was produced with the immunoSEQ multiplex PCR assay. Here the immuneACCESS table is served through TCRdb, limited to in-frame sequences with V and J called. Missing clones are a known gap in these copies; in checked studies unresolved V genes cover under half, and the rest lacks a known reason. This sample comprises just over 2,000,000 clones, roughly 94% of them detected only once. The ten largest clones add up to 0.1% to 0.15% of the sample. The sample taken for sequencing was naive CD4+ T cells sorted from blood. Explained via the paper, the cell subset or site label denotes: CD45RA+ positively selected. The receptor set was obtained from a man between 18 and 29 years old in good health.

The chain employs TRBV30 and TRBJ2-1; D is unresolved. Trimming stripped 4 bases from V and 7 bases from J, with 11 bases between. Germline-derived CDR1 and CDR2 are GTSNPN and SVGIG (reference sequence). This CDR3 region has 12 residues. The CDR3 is CAWNIYPNEQFF. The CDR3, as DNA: TGTGCCTGGAACATTTATCCGAATGAGCAGTTCTTC.

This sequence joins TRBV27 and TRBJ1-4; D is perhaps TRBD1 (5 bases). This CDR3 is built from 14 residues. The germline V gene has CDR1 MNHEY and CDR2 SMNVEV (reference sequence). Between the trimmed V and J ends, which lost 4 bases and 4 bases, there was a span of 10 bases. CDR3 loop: CASSYTQDNEKLFF. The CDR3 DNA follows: TGTGCCAGCAGTTACACACAGGATAATGAAAAACTGTTTTTT.

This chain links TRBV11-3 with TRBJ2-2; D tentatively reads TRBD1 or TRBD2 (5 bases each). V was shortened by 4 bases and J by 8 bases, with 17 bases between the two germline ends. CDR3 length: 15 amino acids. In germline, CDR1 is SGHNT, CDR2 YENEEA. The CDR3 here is CASSSGTDERGELFF. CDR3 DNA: TGTGCCAGCAGCTCCGGGACGGATGAACGTGGGGAGCTGTTTTTT.

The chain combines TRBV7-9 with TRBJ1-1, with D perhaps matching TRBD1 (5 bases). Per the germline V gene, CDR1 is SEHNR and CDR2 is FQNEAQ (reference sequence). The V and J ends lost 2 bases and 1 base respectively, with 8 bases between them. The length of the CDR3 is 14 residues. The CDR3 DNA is TGTGCCAGCAGCTTACCTGGGGGGAACACTGAAGCTTTCTTT. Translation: CASSLPGGNTEAFF.

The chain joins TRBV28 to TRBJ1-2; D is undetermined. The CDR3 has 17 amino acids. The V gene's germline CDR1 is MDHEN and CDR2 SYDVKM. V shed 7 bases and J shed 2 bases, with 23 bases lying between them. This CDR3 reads CASTPTGTGIRNYGYTF. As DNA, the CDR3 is TGTGCCAGCACCCCCACTGGAACGGGGATAAGAAACTATGGCTACACCTTC.

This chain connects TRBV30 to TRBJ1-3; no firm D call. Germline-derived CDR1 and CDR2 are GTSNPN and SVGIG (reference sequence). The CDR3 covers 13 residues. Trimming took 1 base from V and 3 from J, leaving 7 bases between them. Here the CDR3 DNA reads TGTGCCTGGAGTGGGGTTCTTGGAAACACCATATATTTT. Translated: CAWSGVLGNTIYF.

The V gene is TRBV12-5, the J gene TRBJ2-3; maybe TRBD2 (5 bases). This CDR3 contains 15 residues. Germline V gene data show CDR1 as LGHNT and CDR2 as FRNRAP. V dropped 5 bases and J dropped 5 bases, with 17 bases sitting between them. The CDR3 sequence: CASGPPRQEVDTQYF. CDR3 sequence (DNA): TGTGCTAGTGGTCCCCCCCGGCAGGAGGTAGATACGCAGTATTTT.

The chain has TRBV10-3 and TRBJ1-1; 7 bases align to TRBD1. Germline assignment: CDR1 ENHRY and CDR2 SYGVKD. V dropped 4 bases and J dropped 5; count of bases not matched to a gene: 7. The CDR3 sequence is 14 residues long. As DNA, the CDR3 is TGTGCCATCAGTGGCGACAGGGAGTGGACTGAAGCTTTCTTT. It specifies CAISGDREWTEAFF.